The source of this TCR beta chain is a study of shared clonotypes between healthy human individuals. Some clones are missing from TCRdb's copy, which holds only in-frame ones; the method was immunoSEQ multiplex PCR. The sample has roughly 300,000 clones, 80% to 90% seen once. This clone was counted once. Germline is not matched at one junction end, which may reflect a read error. The CDR3 spans 14 residues. CDR1 and CDR2 from the germline V gene are SSHAT and FNYEAQ (reference sequence). The sequence came from a man aged 18 to 30 in good health. The V gene is TRBV7-7, the J gene TRBJ2-5; 10 bases line up with TRBD1. Near its end, the DNA agrees better with TRBJ2-7, so the J call may be wrong. Sequenced input: memory CD8+ T cells sorted from blood. Subset: CD45RO+ cells pooled with CCR7-negative TemRA cells. The CDR3 region has the DNA TGTGCTAGCAGCTTGGGACAGGGGATATTCGAGCAGTACTTC. Protein sequence: CASSLGQGIFEQYF.